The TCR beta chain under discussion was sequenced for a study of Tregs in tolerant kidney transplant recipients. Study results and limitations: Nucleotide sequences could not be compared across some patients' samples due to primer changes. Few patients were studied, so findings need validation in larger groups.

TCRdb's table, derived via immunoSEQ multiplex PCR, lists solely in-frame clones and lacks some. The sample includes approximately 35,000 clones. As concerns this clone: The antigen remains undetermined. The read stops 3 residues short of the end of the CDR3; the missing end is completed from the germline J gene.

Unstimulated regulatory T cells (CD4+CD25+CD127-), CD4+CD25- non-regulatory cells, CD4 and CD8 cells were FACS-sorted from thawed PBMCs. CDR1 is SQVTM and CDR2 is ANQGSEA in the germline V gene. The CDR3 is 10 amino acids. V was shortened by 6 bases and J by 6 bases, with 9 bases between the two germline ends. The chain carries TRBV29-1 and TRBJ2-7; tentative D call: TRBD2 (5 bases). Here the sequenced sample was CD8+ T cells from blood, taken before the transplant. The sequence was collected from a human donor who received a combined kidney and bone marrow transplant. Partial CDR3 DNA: TGCAGCGTCCGGGGTGTCGAG. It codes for CSVRGVE. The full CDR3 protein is CSVRGVEQYF.